Each of the 18 T cell receptor beta chains below was sequenced from the same sample in a study of blood T cells in healthy people across ages (dated by TCRdb to the mid-2010s). Library preparation used 5' RACE. Sequenced using an Illumina HiSeq 2500. A second PCR of roughly 7 to 11 cycles was run with a J-beta primer mix and a sample-barcoded 5' primer. TCRdb passed the public sequencing reads through fastp at Q25 and MiXCR, retaining productive beta sequences. Rows are unified per CDR3 protein, each entry keeping the most common DNA and genes. This sample lists about 720,000 distinct CDR3 sequences; about a fifth were detected once. The ten largest clones take up about 20% of the sample. Sequenced input: blood. These receptors came from a man between 65 and 85 years old in good health.

This chain joins TRBV18 and TRBJ2-5; D gene unclear. Germline CDR1 is KGHSH and CDR2 is LQKENI. The CDR3 totals 14 residues. Trimming stripped 3 bases from V and 5 bases from J, with 13 bases between. In DNA, the CDR3 is TGTGCCAGCTCACCGAGACCCCTGGAGGAGACCCAGTACTTC. This sequence encodes CASSPRPLEETQYF.

This clonotype was detected only a few times. The chain couples TRBV20-1 to TRBJ1-1; D is uncertain. The germline V gene has CDR1 DFQATT and CDR2 SNEGSKA (reference sequence). The CDR3 totals 14 residues. Trimming took 6 bases from V and 0 from J, leaving 14 bases between them. The CDR3 loop is CSAPRPGMNTEAFF. As DNA, the CDR3 is TGCAGTGCCCCTAGGCCTGGGATGAACACTGAAGCTTTCTTT.

Turning to this clonotype: Germline and junction disagree at one end, which may indicate a read error. The genes are TRBV6-2 or TRBV6-3 and TRBJ1-1; no firm D call. Germline CDR1 reads MNHEY; CDR2 reads SVGEGT. The CDR3 extends over 14 amino acids. The CDR3 region is CAGSPVGGNTEAFF. As DNA, the CDR3 is TGTGCCGGCAGCCCGGTCGGAGGGAACACTGAAGCTTTCTTT.

This clonotype has only a few counts. One junction end does not reproduce the germline sequence, and a read error may be involved. The V call is TRBV7-9, the J call TRBJ1-1; D not resolved. The CDR3 loop spans 15 amino acids. The germline CDR1 and CDR2 sequences are SEHNR and FQNEAQ (reference sequence). CDR3 sequence (DNA): TGTGCCGGCAGCTTGGGTCTCGGCGCGAACACTGAAGCTTTCTTT. Protein: CAGSLGLGANTEAFF.

There are a few counts of this clonotype. The rearrangement uses TRBV3-1 and TRBJ2-1; no definite D call. Looked up from germline, CDR1 is LGHDT and CDR2 is YNNKEL (reference sequence). V lost 4 bases to trimming and J lost 1 base, with 8 bases between them. The CDR3 consists of 14 residues. This chain's CDR3 is CASSREGSYNEQFF. As DNA, the CDR3 is TGTGCCAGCAGCCGCGAAGGTTCCTACAATGAGCAGTTCTTC.

This clonotype was found a few times. V is TRBV12-3 or TRBV12-4 and J is TRBJ2-1; 10 bases align to TRBD2. The CDR3 runs 16 residues. V was pared by 7 bases and J by 5 bases, with 11 bases of the junction left unmatched. The CDR3 DNA is TGTGCCAGCATCGCCACCAGGCTAGCGGGAGACAATGAGCAGTTCTTC. Encoded protein: CASIATRLAGDNEQFF.

Concerning this clonotype: One junction end does not reproduce the germline sequence, and a read error may be involved. V and J are TRBV5-6 and TRBJ1-2; D not resolved. The CDR3 has 15 amino acids. From germline, CDR1 is SGHDT and CDR2 YYEEEE. The chain's CDR3 is CASSLRALYNYGHTF. The CDR3 nucleotides read TGTGCCAGCAGCTTGAGGGCCCTCTATAACTATGGCCACACCTTC.

This chain connects TRBV20-1 to TRBJ1-3; possibly TRBD1 for D (5 bases). The CDR3 sequence is 13 residues long. Trimming pared 5 bases from V and 2 bases from J, leaving 10 bases between. From germline, CDR1 is DFQATT and CDR2 SNEGSKA (reference sequence). CDR3 sequence: CSAEQGTGNTIYF. For the CDR3, the DNA is TGCAGTGCTGAGCAGGGAACTGGAAACACCATATATTTT.

This clonotype was seen more than once but under ten times. The chain carries TRBV20-1 and TRBJ1-5; 9 bases agree with TRBD1. Per germline, CDR1 DFQATT and CDR2 SNEGSKA (reference sequence). The CDR3 runs to 15 residues. The V and J ends lost 3 bases and 5 bases, in that order; junction bases with no gene match: 8. The CDR3 loop reads CSARSWGQGHQPQHF. The CDR3 nucleotides are TGCAGTGCTAGGTCCTGGGGACAGGGTCATCAGCCCCAGCATTTT.

This clonotype has a handful of counts. The chain uses TRBV21-1 and TRBJ2-7. TRBV21-1 is designated a pseudogene. This CDR3 has 11 amino acids. The CDR3 DNA is TGTGCCAGCAGCAACGGACCGTGGCAGTACGTC. As protein: CASSNGPWQYV.

This clonotype was detected a few times. A read error may produce the germline difference seen at one junction end. The chain couples TRBV6-1 to TRBJ1-3; 7 nucleotides align to TRBD1. Germline V gene lookup returns CDR1 MNHNS and CDR2 SASEGT. There are 15 residues in the CDR3. CDR3 in amino acids: CASRETGTSGNAIYF. The CDR3, as DNA: TGTGCCAGCAGAGAGACAGGGACCTCTGGAAACGCCATATATTTT.

This clonotype was counted between two and nine times. The genes are TRBV6-4 and TRBJ2-1; D ambiguous. The CDR3 has 13 amino acids. Trimming removed 2 bases at V and 3 bases at J, with 5 bases between. Germline V gene lookup returns CDR1 MRHNA and CDR2 SNTAGT. The chain's CDR3 is CASSDEIYNEQFF. In DNA, the CDR3 is TGTGCCAGCAGTGACGAAATCTACAATGAGCAGTTCTTC.

This clonotype was recorded a few times. This rearrangement joins TRBV20-1 to TRBJ1-2; D gene ambiguous. V was shortened by 5 bases and J by 1 base, with 5 bases between the two germline ends. Germline assignment: CDR1 DFQATT and CDR2 SNEGSKA (reference sequence). The CDR3 sequence is 11 residues long. The CDR3, as DNA: TGCAGTGCTCAGCTTAACTATGGCTACACCTTC. Encoded protein: CSAQLNYGYTF.

CDR3 nucleotide sequence: TGCGCCAGCAGCACAGGACTAGCGGGATATACAGATACGCAGTATTTT. The encoded protein is CASSTGLAGYTDTQYF. The chain employs TRBV5-1 and TRBJ2-3, with 12 nucleotides matching TRBD2. The V and J ends lost 4 bases and 3 bases, in that order; junction bases with no gene match: 6. The CDR3 totals 16 residues. Germline assignment: CDR1 SGHRS and CDR2 YFSETQ.

Only a few counts were recorded for this clonotype. The chain joins TRBV4-2 to TRBJ1-4; D gene uncertain. The CDR3 consists of 14 residues. Trimming took off 4 bases at V and 5 bases at J, with 11 bases between the two ends. Germline CDR1 and CDR2: LGHNA and YNFKEQ. The CDR3 is CASSLSRINEKLFF. CDR3 coding DNA: TGTGCCAGCAGCCTCTCCCGAATAAATGAAAAACTGTTTTTT.

This chain joins TRBV6-5 and TRBJ2-1; 7 bases line up with TRBD1. The ends lost 7 bases at V and 9 bases at J; junction bases unmatched: 15. CDR3 length: 15 amino acids. Germline loops: CDR1 MNHEY, CDR2 SVGAGI. In DNA, the CDR3 is TGTGCCAGCACCCTAAAGGTAACAGGGGCAGGTGAGCAGTTCTTC. It yields the protein CASTLKVTGAGEQFF.

Only a few counts were recorded for this clonotype. The V call is TRBV2, the J call TRBJ2-7; D is ambiguous. The CDR3 is 12 residues long. Germline CDR1 is SNHLY and CDR2 is FYNNEI. Deletions cut 8 bases from V and 7 bases from J, with 15 bases between. CDR3 sequence: CASSKKLGEQYV. The CDR3 DNA sequence: TGTGCCAGCTCGAAAAAACTCGGTGAGCAGTACGTC.

The V and J genes are TRBV28 and TRBJ1-6, with 8 positions matching TRBD1. V dropped 4 bases and J dropped 9; count of bases not matched to a gene: 8. The CDR3 runs to 15 residues. Germline values: CDR1 MDHEN, CDR2 SYDVKM. The CDR3 DNA follows: TGTGCCAGCAGTTCGTCGACAGGGGAGGCTTCACCCCTCCACTTT. Its protein product is CASSSSTGEASPLHF.